This T cell receptor beta chain was found in a study of regulatory T cells in long-lasting Graves disease. This clonotype was recorded at least ten times. Both iRepertoire HTBI primers and Arm-PCR of CDR3 regions were used to build the TCR beta libraries. TCRdb used MiXCR to reprocess the multiplex PCR reads, holding one entry per CDR3 protein. This table holds 300,000 to 500,000 distinct CDR3 sequences, around 20% found once. The time point is: persistent/refractory GD, antithyroid drugs over 5 years with positive TRAb. With RNA extracted from PBMCs as input, the TCR library was made. It was by American Thyroid Association guidelines that Graves' disease was diagnosed. The specimen comprised peripheral blood mononuclear cells (PBMCs), sampled when the disease was refractory, from a patient treated with antithyroid drugs. The TCR sequence derives from a female donor with Graves disease.

The CDR3 sequence: CASSEAPGQSYEQYF. In DNA form, the CDR3 reads TGTGCCAGCAGTGAAGCCCCGGGACAATCCTACGAGCAGTACTTC. J is TRBJ2-7 and V is TRBV2; perhaps TRBD1 as D (6 bases). Germline V gene data show CDR1 as SNHLY and CDR2 as FYNNEI. CDR3 size: 15 residues. The V end lost 0 bases, the J end lost 1 base, and 10 bases lay between the germline ends.